The 10 T cell receptor beta chains listed next were all sequenced from one sample in a study of blood T cell repertoires in COVID-19. TCRdb's table, derived via immunoSEQ multiplex PCR, lists solely in-frame clones and lacks some. The sample lists roughly 100,000 clones; over 75% were seen once. The specimen sequenced was peripheral blood. The source is a human donor in a cohort sampled during active or convalescent COVID-19.

The gene calls are TRBV15 and TRBJ1-1; the D gene is possibly TRBD1 (6 bases). V was cut by 9 bases and J by 0 bases, with 11 bases left in between. The CDR3 consists of 13 residues. Germline V CDR1 and CDR2: LNHNV, YYDKDF (reference sequence). The CDR3 nucleotides are TGTGCCACGGGCGGGGGCGTGAACACTGAAGCTTTCTTT. This encodes CATGGGVNTEAFF.

V usage is TRBV29-1 and J usage is TRBJ1-1; D may be TRBD1 (6 bases). The CDR3 extends over 13 amino acids. The germline V and J ends were trimmed by 1 base and 6 bases, with 12 bases remaining between them. Germline loops: CDR1 SQVTM, CDR2 ANQGSEA. CDR3 DNA: TGCAGCGTTGAAGGAGGGGGAGTCCCTGAAGCTTTCTTT. This sequence encodes CSVEGGGVPEAFF.

CDR3 residues: CASSEVASWDEQFF. CDR3 bases: TGTGCCAGCAGTGAAGTAGCTTCTTGGGATGAGCAGTTCTTC. V and J are TRBV6-1 and TRBJ2-1, with D uncertain. V was clipped by 1 base and J by 8 bases, with 12 bases between them. The germline gives CDR1 MNHNS, CDR2 SASEGT. CDR3 size: 14 residues.

V gene TRBV19 combines with J gene TRBJ1-4, with a possible D match to TRBD1 (5 bases). Germline CDR1 is LNHDA and CDR2 is SQIVND (reference sequence). The CDR3 is 16 residues long. Trimming took 4 bases from V and 4 from J, leaving 16 bases between them. The CDR3 region is CASSTPPPGYNEKLFF. CDR3 DNA sequence: TGTGCCAGTAGTACCCCGCCGCCAGGGTATAATGAAAAACTGTTTTTT.

The chain uses TRBV19 and TRBJ1-1, with unresolved D. Trimming removed 5 bases from V and 3 bases from J, with 13 bases in between. CDR3 length: 14 amino acids. The germline gives CDR1 LNHDA, CDR2 SQIVND (reference sequence). The CDR3 nucleotides read TGTGCCAGTAGTGAGCGGACGGGAGACACTGAAGCTTTCTTT. Protein: CASSERTGDTEAFF.

The gene calls are TRBV19 and TRBJ1-1; TRBD1 matches at 7 bases. The V segment lost 0 bases and the J segment 7 bases; nucleotides outside the gene matches: 8. In germline, CDR1 is LNHDA, CDR2 SQIVND (reference sequence). The length of the CDR3 is 15 residues. CDR3 bases: TGTGCCAGTAGTATAGATCTCCGGTCAGGGGGTGAAGCTTTCTTT. Amino acid sequence: CASSIDLRSGGEAFF.

The table lists this clone with a count of one. J is TRBJ1-1 and V is TRBV7-3; a weak D match, TRBD1 (5 bases). This CDR3 is built from 14 residues. V lost 2 bases to trimming and J lost 1 base, with 8 bases between them. The germline CDR1 and CDR2 sequences are SGHTA and FQGTGA. CDR3 amino acids: CASSLAGQNTEAFF. The CDR3 DNA is TGTGCCAGCAGCTTAGCGGGGCAGAACACTGAAGCTTTCTTT.

As to this clone: The same CDR3 can be traced to other DNA sequences in this sample. The V call is TRBV7-2, the J call TRBJ2-7, with 10 bases identical to TRBD1. V was pared by 5 bases and J by 2 bases, with 3 bases of the junction left unmatched. Germline V gene lookup returns CDR1 SGHTA and CDR2 FQGNSA. The CDR3 spans 14 residues. DNA for the CDR3: TGTGCCAGCAGCCCGGGACAGGGGACCTACGAGCAGTACTTC. This encodes CASSPGQGTYEQYF.

This clone has a single count. This chain joins TRBV19 and TRBJ1-2, with TRBD1 identical over 10 bases. The germline V gene has CDR1 LNHDA and CDR2 SQIVND (reference sequence). V shed 6 bases, J shed 2 bases, and the junction held 6 bases outside the gene matches. The CDR3 is 15 residues long. CDR3 loop: CASRTPGQGNYGYTF. CDR3 sequence (DNA): TGTGCCAGTAGGACTCCGGGACAGGGGAACTATGGCTACACCTTC.

V is TRBV9 and J is TRBJ1-3; 8 nucleotides align to TRBD1. Germline V CDR1 and CDR2: SGDLS, YYNGEE. The CDR3 extends over 17 amino acids. The J segment lost 0 bases and the V segment lost 4 bases, leaving 9 bases of the junction unmatched. The CDR3 sequence is CASSKDGTGFSGNTIYF. In DNA form, the CDR3 reads TGTGCCAGCAGCAAGGATGGGACAGGATTCTCTGGAAACACCATATATTTT.